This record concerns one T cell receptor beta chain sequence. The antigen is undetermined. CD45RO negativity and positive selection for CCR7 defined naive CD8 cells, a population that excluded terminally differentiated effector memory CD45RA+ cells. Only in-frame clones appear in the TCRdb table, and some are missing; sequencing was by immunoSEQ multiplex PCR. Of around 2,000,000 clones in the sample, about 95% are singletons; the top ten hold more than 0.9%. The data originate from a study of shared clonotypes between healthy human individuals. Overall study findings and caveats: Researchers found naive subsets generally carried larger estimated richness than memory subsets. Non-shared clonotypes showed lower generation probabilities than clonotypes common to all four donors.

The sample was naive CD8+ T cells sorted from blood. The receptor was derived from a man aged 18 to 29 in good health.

CDR3 residues: CASSYPSYSNQPQHF. CDR3 nucleotides: TGTGCCAGCAGTTACCCCTCTTATAGCAATCAGCCCCAGCATTTT. The V call is TRBV6-6, the J call TRBJ1-5, with unresolved D. Trimming shortened V by 2 bases and J by 0 bases, and 8 bases separated the two germline ends. The germline gives CDR1 MNHNY, CDR2 SVGAGI (reference sequence). The CDR3 totals 15 residues.